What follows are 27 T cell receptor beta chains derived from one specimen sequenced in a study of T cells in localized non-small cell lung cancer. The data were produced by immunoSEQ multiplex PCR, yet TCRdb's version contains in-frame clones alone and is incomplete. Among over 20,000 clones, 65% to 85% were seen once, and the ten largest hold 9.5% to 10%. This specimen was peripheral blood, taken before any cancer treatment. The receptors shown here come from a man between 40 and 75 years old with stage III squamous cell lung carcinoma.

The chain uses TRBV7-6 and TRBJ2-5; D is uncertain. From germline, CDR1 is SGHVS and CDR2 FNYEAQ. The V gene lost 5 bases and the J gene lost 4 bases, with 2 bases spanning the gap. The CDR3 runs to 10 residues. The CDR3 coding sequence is TGTGCCAGCAGCGGAGAGACCCAGTACTTC. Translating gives CASSGETQYF.

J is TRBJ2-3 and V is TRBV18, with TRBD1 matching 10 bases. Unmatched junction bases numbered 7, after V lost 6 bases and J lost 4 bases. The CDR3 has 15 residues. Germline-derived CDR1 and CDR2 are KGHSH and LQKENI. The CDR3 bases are TGTGCCAGCTCGCAAAGGACAGGGGGTGCAGATACGCAGTATTTT. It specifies CASSQRTGGADTQYF.

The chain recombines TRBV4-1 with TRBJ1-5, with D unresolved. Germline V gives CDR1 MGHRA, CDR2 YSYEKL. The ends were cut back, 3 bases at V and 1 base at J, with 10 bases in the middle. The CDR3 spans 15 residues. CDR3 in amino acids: CASSQADLSNQPQHF. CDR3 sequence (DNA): TGCGCCAGCAGCCAGGCAGACTTAAGCAATCAGCCCCAGCATTTT.

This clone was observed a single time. The CDR3 loop is CASSETSGGARLTDTQYF. In nucleotides, the CDR3 is TGTGCCAGTAGCGAGACTAGCGGGGGGGCCAGGCTCACAGATACGCAGTATTTT. The chain couples TRBV19 to TRBJ2-3; 14 positions match TRBD2. CDR1 and CDR2 from the germline V gene are LNHDA and SQIVND (reference sequence). This CDR3 is built from 18 residues. V trimming: 6 bases; J trimming: 2 bases; junction bases outside the gene matches: 10.

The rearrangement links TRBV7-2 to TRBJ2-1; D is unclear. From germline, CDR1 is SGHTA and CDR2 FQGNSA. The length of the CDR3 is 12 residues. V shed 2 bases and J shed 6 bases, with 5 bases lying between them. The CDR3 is CASSLMANEQFF. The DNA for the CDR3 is TGTGCCAGCAGCTTAATGGCCAATGAGCAGTTCTTC.

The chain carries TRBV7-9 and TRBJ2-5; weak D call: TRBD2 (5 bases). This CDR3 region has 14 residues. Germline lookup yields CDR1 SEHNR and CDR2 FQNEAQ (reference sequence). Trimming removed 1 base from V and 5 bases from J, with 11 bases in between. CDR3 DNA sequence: TGTGCCAGCAGCTTAGGGGGTAGCGCGGAGACCCAGTACTTC. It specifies CASSLGGSAETQYF.

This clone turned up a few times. CDR3 DNA sequence: TGCGCCAGCAGCCAAGGATGGGGGAACTACGAGCAGTACTTC. This sequence encodes CASSQGWGNYEQYF. This chain joins TRBV4-1 and TRBJ2-7; D might be TRBD1 or TRBD2, each matching 5 bases. There are 14 residues in the CDR3. Trimming stripped 1 base from V and 3 bases from J, with 10 bases between. Germline CDR1 MGHRA, CDR2 YSYEKL.

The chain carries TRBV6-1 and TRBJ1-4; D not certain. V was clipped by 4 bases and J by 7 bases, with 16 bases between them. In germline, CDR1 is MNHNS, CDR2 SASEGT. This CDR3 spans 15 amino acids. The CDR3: CASSVPGKGSEKLFF. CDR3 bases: TGTGCCAGCAGTGTCCCGGGGAAAGGGAGTGAAAAACTGTTTTTT.

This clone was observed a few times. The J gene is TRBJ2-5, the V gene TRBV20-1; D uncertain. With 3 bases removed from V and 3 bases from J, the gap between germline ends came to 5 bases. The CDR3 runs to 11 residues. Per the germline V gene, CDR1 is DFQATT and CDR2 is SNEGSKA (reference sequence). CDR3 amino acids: CSASGKETQYF. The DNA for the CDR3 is TGCAGTGCTAGCGGAAAAGAGACCCAGTACTTC.

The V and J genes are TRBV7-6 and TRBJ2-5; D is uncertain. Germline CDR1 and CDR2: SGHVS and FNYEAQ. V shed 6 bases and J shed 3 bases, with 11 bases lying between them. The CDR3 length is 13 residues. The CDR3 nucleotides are TGTGCCAGCAGGGCTTCGGTGGAAGAGACCCAGTACTTC. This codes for CASRASVEETQYF. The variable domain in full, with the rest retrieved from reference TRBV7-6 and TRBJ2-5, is GAGVSQSPRYKVTKRGQDVALRCDPISGHVSLYWYRQALGQGPEFLTYFNYEAQQDKSGLPNDRFSAERPEGSISTLTIQRTEQRDSAMYRCASRASVEETQYFGPGTRLLVL.

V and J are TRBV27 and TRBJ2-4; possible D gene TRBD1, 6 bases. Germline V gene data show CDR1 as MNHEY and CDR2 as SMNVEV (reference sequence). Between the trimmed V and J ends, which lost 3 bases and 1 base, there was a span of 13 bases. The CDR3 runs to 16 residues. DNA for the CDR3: TGTGCCAGCAGTTTCATGGGGGCGGGCGCCAAAAACATTCAGTACTTC. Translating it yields CASSFMGAGAKNIQYF.

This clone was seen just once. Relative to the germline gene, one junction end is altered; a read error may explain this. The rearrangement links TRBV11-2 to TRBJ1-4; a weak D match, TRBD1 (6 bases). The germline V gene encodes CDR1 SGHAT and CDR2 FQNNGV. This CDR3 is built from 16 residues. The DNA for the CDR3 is TGTGCCAGCAGCTTAGATCCACAGGGAACTAGTGAAAAACTGTTTTTT. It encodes CASSLDPQGTSEKLFF.

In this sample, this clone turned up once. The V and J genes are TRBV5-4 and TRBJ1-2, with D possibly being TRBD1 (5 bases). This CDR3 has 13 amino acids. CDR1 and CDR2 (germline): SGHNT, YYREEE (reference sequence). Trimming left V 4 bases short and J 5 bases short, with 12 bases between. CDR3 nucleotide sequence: TGTGCCAGCAGCGGGGCCGGCGGGTATGGCTACACCTTC. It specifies CASSGAGGYGYTF.

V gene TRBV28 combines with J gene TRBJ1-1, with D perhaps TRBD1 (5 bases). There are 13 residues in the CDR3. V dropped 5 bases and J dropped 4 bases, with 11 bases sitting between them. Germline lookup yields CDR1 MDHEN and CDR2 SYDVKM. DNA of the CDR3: TGTGCCAGCAGTCCCCAGACAGTCACTGAAGCTTTCTTT. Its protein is CASSPQTVTEAFF.

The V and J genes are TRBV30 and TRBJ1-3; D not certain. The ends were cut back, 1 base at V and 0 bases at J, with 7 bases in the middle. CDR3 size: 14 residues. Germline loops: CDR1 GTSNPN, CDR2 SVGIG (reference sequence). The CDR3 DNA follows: TGTGCCTGGAGTGGACATCTCTCTGGAAACACCATATATTTT. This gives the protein CAWSGHLSGNTIYF.

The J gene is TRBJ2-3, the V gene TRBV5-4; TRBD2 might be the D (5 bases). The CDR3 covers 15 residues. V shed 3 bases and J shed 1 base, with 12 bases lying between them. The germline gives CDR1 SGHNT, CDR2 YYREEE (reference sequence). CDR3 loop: CASSSSEEGTDTQYF. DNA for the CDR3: TGTGCCAGCAGCTCTTCTGAGGAGGGCACAGATACGCAGTATTTT. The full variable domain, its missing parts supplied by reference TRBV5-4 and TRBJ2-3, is ETGVTQSPTHLIKTRGQQVTLRCSSQSGHNTVSWYQQALGQGPQFIFQYYREEENGRGNFPPRFSGLQFPNYSSELNVNALELDDSALYLCASSSSEEGTDTQYFGPGTRLTVL.

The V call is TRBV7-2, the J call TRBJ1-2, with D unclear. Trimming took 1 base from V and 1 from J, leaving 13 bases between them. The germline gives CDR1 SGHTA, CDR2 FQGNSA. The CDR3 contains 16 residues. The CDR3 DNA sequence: TGTGCCAGCAGCTTAGTTAGATCAGCTTTTAACTATGGCTACACCTTC. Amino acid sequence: CASSLVRSAFNYGYTF.

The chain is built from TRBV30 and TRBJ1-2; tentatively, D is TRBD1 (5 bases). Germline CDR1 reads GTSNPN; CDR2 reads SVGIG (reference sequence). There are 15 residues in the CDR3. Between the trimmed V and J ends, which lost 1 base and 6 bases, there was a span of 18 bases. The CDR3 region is CAWSEDRDSINGYTF. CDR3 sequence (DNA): TGTGCCTGGAGTGAAGACCGGGACTCAATTAATGGCTACACCTTC.

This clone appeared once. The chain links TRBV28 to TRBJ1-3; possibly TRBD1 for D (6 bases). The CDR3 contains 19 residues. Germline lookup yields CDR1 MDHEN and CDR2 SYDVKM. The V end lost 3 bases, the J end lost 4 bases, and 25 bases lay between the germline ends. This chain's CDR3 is CASSFDSWYSGVGGNTIYF. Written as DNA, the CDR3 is TGTGCCAGCAGTTTCGATTCTTGGTACTCAGGGGTAGGAGGAAACACCATATATTTT.

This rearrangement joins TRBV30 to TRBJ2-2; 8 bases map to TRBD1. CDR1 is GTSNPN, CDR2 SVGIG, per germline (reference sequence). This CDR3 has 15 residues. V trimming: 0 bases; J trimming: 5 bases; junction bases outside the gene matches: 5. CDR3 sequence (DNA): TGTGCCTGGAGTGTACCTGGGACAGGTACCGGGGAGCTGTTTTTT. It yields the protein CAWSVPGTGTGELFF.

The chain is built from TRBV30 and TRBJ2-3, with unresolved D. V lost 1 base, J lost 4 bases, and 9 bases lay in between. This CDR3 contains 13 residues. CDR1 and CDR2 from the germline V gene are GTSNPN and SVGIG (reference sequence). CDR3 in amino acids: CAWSGNLADTQYF. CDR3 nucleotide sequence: TGTGCCTGGAGTGGGAATTTAGCAGATACGCAGTATTTT.

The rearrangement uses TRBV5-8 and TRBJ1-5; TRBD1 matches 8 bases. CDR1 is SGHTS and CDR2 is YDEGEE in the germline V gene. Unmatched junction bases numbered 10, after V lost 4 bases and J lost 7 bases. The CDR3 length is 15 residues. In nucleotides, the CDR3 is TGTGCCAGCAGCCTGGGACAGGCCGGGTTCCAGCCCCAGCATTTT. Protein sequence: CASSLGQAGFQPQHF.

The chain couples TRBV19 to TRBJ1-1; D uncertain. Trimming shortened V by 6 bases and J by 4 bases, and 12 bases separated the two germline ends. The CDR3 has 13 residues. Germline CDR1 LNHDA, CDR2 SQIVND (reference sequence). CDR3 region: CASRWWEGTEAFF. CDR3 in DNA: TGTGCCAGTAGGTGGTGGGAAGGCACTGAAGCTTTCTTT.

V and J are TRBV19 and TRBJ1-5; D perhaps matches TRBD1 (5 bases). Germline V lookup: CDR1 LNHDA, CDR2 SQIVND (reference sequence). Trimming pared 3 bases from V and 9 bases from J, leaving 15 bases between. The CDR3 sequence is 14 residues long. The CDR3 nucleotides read TGTGCCAGTAGTATGGGGCTGACCCGGTGGCCCCAGCATTTT. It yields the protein CASSMGLTRWPQHF.

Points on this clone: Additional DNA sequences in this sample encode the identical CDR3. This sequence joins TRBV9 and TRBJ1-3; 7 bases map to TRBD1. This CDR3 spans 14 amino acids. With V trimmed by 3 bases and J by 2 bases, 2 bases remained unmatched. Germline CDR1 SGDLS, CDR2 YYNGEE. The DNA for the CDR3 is TGTGCCAGCAGCGCCGGGACAGCTGGAAACACCATATATTTT. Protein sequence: CASSAGTAGNTIYF.

The CDR3 loop reads CASSLLGEDTEAFF. The CDR3 DNA reads as TGTGCCAGCAGCTTGTTGGGTGAAGACACTGAAGCTTTCTTT. The chain uses TRBV5-6 and TRBJ1-1; D is unclear. The ends were cut back, 1 base at V and 3 bases at J, with 10 bases in the middle. Per the germline V gene, CDR1 is SGHDT and CDR2 is YYEEEE. The CDR3 loop spans 14 amino acids.

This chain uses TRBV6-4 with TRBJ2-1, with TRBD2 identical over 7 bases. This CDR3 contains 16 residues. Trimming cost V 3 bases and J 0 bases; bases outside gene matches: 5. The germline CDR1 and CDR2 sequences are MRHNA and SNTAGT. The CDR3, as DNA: TGTGCCAGCAGTGAAATCGGGGGGAGCTCCTACAATGAGCAGTTCTTC. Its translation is CASSEIGGSSYNEQFF.